This T cell receptor beta chain was recovered during a study of beta chain features in type 1 diabetes. Study details: Summed over all samples, the examined sorted cells came to under 110,000,000. Whole-study results and caveats: Possible PCR preference for shorter templates applied equally to patients and controls. Among patients with Type 1 diabetes, TCRB CDR3s were moderately but significantly shorter in every one of the four CD4+ subsets. Patients' naive, central memory and Treg TCRB repertoires seemed closer to one another than those of healthy donors. For cells with high TCR expression, cDNA sequencing could yield over-representation.

CDR3 length: 16 amino acids. Trimming stripped 0 bases from V and 2 bases from J, with 14 bases between. In this sample, this clone turned up a few times. Its target is unknown. Of the isolated RNA, all was reverse transcribed, and so the sequenced material was expressed TCRB transcripts. Data came from immunoSEQ multiplex PCR; TCRdb stores just in-frame clones and leaves some out. Here the sample spans 95,000 to 150,000 clones, 17% being singletons. The chain uses TRBV23-1 and TRBJ2-7; D is undetermined. TRBV23-1 is given ORF status, its function remaining uncertain. The sequence derives from a man between 18 and 35 years old with type 1 diabetes. Sequencing was performed on central memory CD4+ T cells from blood. CDR3 nucleotide sequence: TGCGCCAGCAGTCAATCTCAAATCTCGACGACCTACGAGCAGTACTTC. This codes for CASSQSQISTTYEQYF.